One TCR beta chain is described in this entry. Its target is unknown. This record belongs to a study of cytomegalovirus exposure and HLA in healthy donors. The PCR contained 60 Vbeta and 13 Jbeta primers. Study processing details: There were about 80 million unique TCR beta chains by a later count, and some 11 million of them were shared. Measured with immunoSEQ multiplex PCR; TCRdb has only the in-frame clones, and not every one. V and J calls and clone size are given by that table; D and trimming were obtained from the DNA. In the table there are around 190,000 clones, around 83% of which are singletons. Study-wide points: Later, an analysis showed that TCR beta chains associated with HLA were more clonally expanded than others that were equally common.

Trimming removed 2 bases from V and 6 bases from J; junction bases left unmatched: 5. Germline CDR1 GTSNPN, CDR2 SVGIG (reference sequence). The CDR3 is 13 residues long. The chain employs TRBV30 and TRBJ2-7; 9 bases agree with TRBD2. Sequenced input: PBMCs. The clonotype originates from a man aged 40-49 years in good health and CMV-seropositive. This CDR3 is CAWSSASGTEQYF. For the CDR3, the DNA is TGTGCCTGGAGTTCAGCTAGCGGGACCGAGCAGTACTTC.